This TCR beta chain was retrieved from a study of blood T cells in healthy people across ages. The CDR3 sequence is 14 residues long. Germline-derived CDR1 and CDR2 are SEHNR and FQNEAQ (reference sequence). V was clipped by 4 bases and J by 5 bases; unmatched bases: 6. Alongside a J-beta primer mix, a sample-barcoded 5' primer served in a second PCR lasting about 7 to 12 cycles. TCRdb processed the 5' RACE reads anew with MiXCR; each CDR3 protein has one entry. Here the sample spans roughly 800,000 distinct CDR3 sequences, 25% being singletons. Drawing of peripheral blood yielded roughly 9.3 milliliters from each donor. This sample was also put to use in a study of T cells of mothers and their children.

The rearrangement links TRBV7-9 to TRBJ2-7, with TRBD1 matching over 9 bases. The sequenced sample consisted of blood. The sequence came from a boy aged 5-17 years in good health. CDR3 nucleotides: TGTGCCAGCAGCTCGGGACAGGGTTACCACGAGCAGTACTTC. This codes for CASSSGQGYHEQYF.